Given below is one TCR beta chain in context. The target antigen is unknown. The CDR3 runs to 16 residues. V was shortened by 2 bases and J by 4 bases, with 17 bases between the two germline ends. The germline CDR1 and CDR2 sequences are MDHEN and SYDVKM. Only CD45RO-negative cells positively selected for CCR7 counted as naive CD8 cells, so terminally differentiated effector memory CD45RA+ cells were excluded. Sequencing used immunoSEQ multiplex PCR; TCRdb keeps in-frame clones, though not all of them. In the table there are about 2 million clones, approximately 94% of which are singletons. The data originate from a study of shared clonotypes between healthy human individuals. General study results and limits: Among donors, clonotype sharing was expected to be affected by sequencing depth. Although depth was large, rarefaction showed that sequencing of the sorted subsets was incomplete. It was observed that 5% to 6.5% of naive CD4 clonotypes were shared across several donors.

Material for sequencing was naive CD8+ T cells sorted from blood. The receptor was isolated from a man in his late teens or twenties in good health. This chain connects TRBV28 to TRBJ2-5, with a tentative D call TRBD1 (6 bases). For the CDR3, the DNA is TGTGCCAGCAGTTTACAGGGGTATCAACGACGAGAGACCCAGTACTTC. This encodes CASSLQGYQRRETQYF.